The clone carrying this T cell receptor (beta chain) came up once. This CDR3 has 15 amino acids. The germline V and J ends were trimmed by 6 bases and 0 bases, with 12 bases remaining between them. CDR1 is MNHEY, CDR2 SVGAGI, per germline. Method: immunoSEQ multiplex PCR; TCRdb's copy keeps in-frame clones and lacks some. Of some 200,000 clones in the sample, 85% to 90% were seen once. These data come from a study of blood T cell repertoires in COVID-19. The specimen sequenced was peripheral blood. The sequence was collected from a man aged 50-59 years with acute or convalescent COVID-19. This chain uses TRBV6-5 with TRBJ1-5; possible D gene TRBD1, 6 bases. In DNA, the CDR3 is TGTGCCAGCAGCCTCAACAGGGTTAGCAATCAGCCCCAGCATTTT. Translation: CASSLNRVSNQPQHF.